Following are 11 T cell receptor beta chains from one sample sequenced in a study of PD-1 blockade in mismatch repair-deficient tumors. Produced via immunoSEQ multiplex PCR; TCRdb's table is partial and in-frame only. The sample shows approximately 100,000 clones, 82% of them seen only once. This specimen was peripheral blood, taken about 33 weeks after starting pembrolizumab. The receptors were sampled from an adult with mismatch repair-deficient cancer.

This chain uses TRBV19 with TRBJ2-2; no reliable D call. V lost 5 bases and J 5 bases, leaving 9 bases between the germline ends. Germline V gives CDR1 LNHDA, CDR2 SQIVND (reference sequence). The CDR3 has 13 amino acids. CDR3 coding DNA: TGTGCCAGTAGTCTCCCCTTTACCGGGGAGCTGTTTTTT. This encodes CASSLPFTGELFF.

DNA for the CDR3: TGCGCCAGCAGCCAAACGGGGGCAGGTGGCTACACCTTC. It specifies CASSQTGAGGYTF. This chain connects TRBV4-3 to TRBJ1-2; D perhaps matches TRBD1 (6 bases). The germline gives CDR1 LGHNA, CDR2 YSLEER. The CDR3 runs 13 residues. V was pared by 2 bases and J by 7 bases, with 11 bases between.

V gene TRBV11-3 combines with J gene TRBJ1-4, with D possibly TRBD1 on 5 matching bases. This CDR3 contains 14 residues. CDR1 and CDR2 (germline): SGHNT, YENEEA. V dropped 6 bases and J dropped 11 bases, with 19 bases sitting between them. Here the CDR3 DNA reads TGTGCCAGCAGTGGATCGGGGGACCTCTCGAAACTGTTTTTT. Protein sequence: CASSGSGDLSKLFF.

J is TRBJ2-3 and V is TRBV27; 7 nucleotides agree with TRBD2. Germline values: CDR1 MNHEY, CDR2 SMNVEV (reference sequence). The CDR3 is 14 residues long. The trim removed 3 bases at V and 1 base at J, leaving 1 base unmatched. The CDR3 sequence is CASSLGRGTDTQYF. The CDR3 DNA is TGTGCCAGCAGTTTGGGGAGGGGCACAGATACGCAGTATTTT.

This clone has more than one count but fewer than ten. The chain carries TRBV28 and TRBJ1-1; D ambiguous. The CDR3 runs 11 residues. Germline V lookup: CDR1 MDHEN, CDR2 SYDVKM. V was trimmed by 8 bases and J by 0 bases, leaving 4 bases between them. The CDR3 sequence is CASRVNTEAFF. The CDR3 DNA follows: TGTGCCAGCCGCGTGAACACTGAAGCTTTCTTT.

This clone was observed once. The chain uses TRBV7-6 and TRBJ2-7; perhaps TRBD2 as D (6 bases). CDR3 length equals 12 residues. Germline assignment: CDR1 SGHVS and CDR2 FNYEAQ. Deletions cut 2 bases from V and 7 bases from J, with 9 bases between. In nucleotides, the CDR3 is TGTGCCAGCAGCTTATATGCGGGGGAGCAGTACTTC. This translates into CASSLYAGEQYF.

The chain recombines TRBV27 with TRBJ2-2; D gene ambiguous. Germline V lookup: CDR1 MNHEY, CDR2 SMNVEV (reference sequence). This CDR3 has 12 amino acids. Trimming cost V 7 bases and J 6 bases, with 9 bases left between them. CDR3: CASIGAPGELFF. The DNA of the CDR3 is TGTGCCAGCATCGGAGCACCCGGGGAGCTGTTTTTT.

This chain connects TRBV2 to TRBJ1-3; unclear D gene. Per germline, CDR1 SNHLY and CDR2 FYNNEI. V lost 7 bases and J 0 bases, leaving 13 bases between the germline ends. The CDR3 has 15 residues. The CDR3 reads CASKRSLSSGNTIYF. Here the CDR3 DNA reads TGTGCCAGCAAGCGCTCCCTGAGCTCTGGAAACACCATATATTTT.

The V call is TRBV5-1, the J call TRBJ2-1; no firm D call. This CDR3 region has 11 residues. V was trimmed by 2 bases and J by 7 bases, leaving 4 bases between them. Germline V lookup: CDR1 SGHRS, CDR2 YFSETQ. CDR3 nucleotides: TGCGCCAGCAGCTTACGTAATGAGCAGTTCTTC. It codes for CASSLRNEQFF.

V and J are TRBV29-1 and TRBJ2-2; 8 bases map to TRBD2. The CDR3 covers 15 residues. V trimming: 4 bases; J trimming: 6 bases; junction bases outside the gene matches: 10. In germline, CDR1 is SQVTM, CDR2 ANQGSEA. The CDR3 loop is CSVGGGRKGSGELFF. The CDR3, as DNA: TGCAGCGTTGGTGGCGGGAGGAAGGGCTCCGGGGAGCTGTTTTTT.

J is TRBJ2-2 and V is TRBV6-1; 11 positions match TRBD2. CDR1 and CDR2 from the germline V gene are MNHNS and SASEGT. The CDR3 runs to 15 residues. The ends lost 6 bases at V and 3 bases at J; junction bases unmatched: 3. CDR3 sequence: CASSEGLADTGELFF. CDR3 sequence (DNA): TGTGCCAGCAGCGAGGGACTAGCGGACACCGGGGAGCTGTTTTTT.